The present T cell receptor (beta chain) was sequenced within a study of cytomegalovirus exposure and HLA in healthy donors. Study information: Genotyping of 398 donors showed that over 65% belonged to the Caucasian-associated ancestry cluster.

PCR primers comprised 60 Vbeta and 13 Jbeta primers. Sequencing used immunoSEQ multiplex PCR; TCRdb keeps in-frame clones, though not all of them. Of roughly 120,000 clones in the sample, roughly two thirds were seen once. Study-wide findings and caveats: In vitro assays verified that a few CMV-associated chains recognized CMV antigens specifically. Common viral pathogens were later found to be apparently linked to several of the most significant clusters.

Although they were nominally healthy when sampled, donors likely had unrecorded immune exposures. Comment on this clone: Its target is unknown.

J gave up 3 bases and V 5 bases, and 7 bases lay outside the gene matches. The CDR3 runs to 14 residues. Germline loops: CDR1 SEHNR, CDR2 FQNEAQ (reference sequence). V and J are TRBV7-9 and TRBJ2-7, with 7 bases matching TRBD1. The specimen sequenced was PBMCs. The origin of this receptor is a man aged 25 to 40 in good health and CMV-seropositive. The CDR3 DNA reads TGTGCCAGCAGCCACGACAGGGTTTACTACGAGCAGTACTTC. Protein sequence: CASSHDRVYYEQYF.